This TCR beta chain was sequenced during a study of CD4 T cells in relation to SARS-CoV-2 and coronaviruses. The wider study: Crossreactive spike epitopes shared across donors were mapped to their HLA restriction.

Turning to this clone: Antigen: not known.

The CDR3 sequence is 15 residues long. Per the germline V gene, CDR1 is SEHNR and CDR2 is FQNEAQ (reference sequence). Germline trimming cut 5 bases from V and 6 bases from J; bases unmatched to any gene: 7. CD4+ T cells from unexposed donors were obtained before the COVID-19 pandemic (2011-2018). Isolation of CD4+ T cells took place after roughly nine days in culture. Libraries were prepared by immunoSEQ multiplex PCR; TCRdb keeps only in-frame clonotypes and omits some of them. The table lists 20,000 to 25,000 clones, roughly 69% of them singletons. The sample was CD4+ T cells from PBMCs, cultured in vitro. The gene calls are TRBV7-9 and TRBJ2-1, with TRBD1 identical over 10 bases. This clonotype originated in a human donor in good health. The CDR3: CASSPRGTGANEQFF. CDR3 bases: TGTGCCAGCAGCCCTCGTGGGACAGGGGCCAATGAGCAGTTCTTC.